The rows below give T cell receptor beta chains drawn from one sample of a study of shared clonotypes between healthy human individuals. The assay was immunoSEQ multiplex PCR, and TCRdb's table has in-frame clones only and misses some. The sample records millions of clones, about 92% being singletons. Material for sequencing was naive CD4+ T cells sorted from blood. Receptors were obtained from a man younger than 30 in good health. Both conserved end residues are part of each CDR3. Each record gives: clone size, V gene, CDR3 protein. Part of the rows lack a size; the others show once, few, many or a class for expanded clones.

.,TRBV11-2,CASSFRGYGYTF
once,TRBV4-3,CASSQDTTPNTGELFF
.,TRBV6-1,CASSTVGFVEIQYF
few,TRBV5-5,CASSLAVGVSNQPQHF
.,TRBV6-6,CASSSGGLGETQYF
.,TRBV29-1,CSVEKLLGTEAFF
.,TRBV6-5,CASRRGQVNEKLFF
.,TRBV29-1,CSVRTDAGNTEAFF
.,TRBV4-3,CASSQDWAGDATNEKLFF
.,TRBV7-9,CASSSLAGVENEQFF
.,TRBV5-4,CASSSWIVADTQYF
.,TRBV15,CATSRDLQSNQPQHF
.,TRBV18,CASSANTGVPADTQYF
.,TRBV18,CASSQNRADATNEKLFF
once,TRBV25-1,CASSEPGRAPYEQYF
once,TRBV7-9,CASSLVGGEVAFF
.,TRBV10-2,CASIADRSGGGYTF
.,TRBV28,CASRDFDRVTKEVSPALNAFF
.,TRBV10-3,CAISESSSGTGELFF
.,TRBV16,CASSPGQGSYEQYF
.,TRBV30,CAWRGGPAEKLFF
once,TRBV9,CASSSTQGTQYF
.,TRBV5-1,CASSLLQGSYEQYF